The 16 T cell receptor beta chains presented below share a single source sample, sequenced in a study of OX40 agonist ivuxolimab in advanced cancers. Only in-frame clones appear in the TCRdb table, and some are missing; sequencing was by immunoSEQ multiplex PCR. The table shows 65,000 to 95,000 clones, with 90% occurring only once. The sample in question was CD4+ or CD8+ T cells sorted from blood, obtained in a trial of the OX40 agonist ivuxolimab. These receptors all come from an adult with an advanced solid tumor such as melanoma, head and neck, liver or kidney cancer.

This clone was detected once. This chain connects TRBV19 to TRBJ2-1; the match to TRBD2 covers 14 bases. CDR1 and CDR2 from the germline V gene are LNHDA and SQIVND (reference sequence). Trimming cost V 1 base and J 11 bases; bases outside gene matches: 4. This CDR3 has 15 amino acids. As DNA, the CDR3 is TGTGCCAGTAGTATAGTGACTAGCGGGGGGGCAAAGCAGTTCTTC. Translation: CASSIVTSGGAKQFF.

This rearrangement joins TRBV19 to TRBJ2-2; 9 bases fit TRBD1. Germline CDR1 LNHDA, CDR2 SQIVND (reference sequence). J gave up 5 bases and V 10 bases, and 11 bases lay outside the gene matches. This CDR3 comprises 15 residues. CDR3 sequence: CATVPGTGNTGELFF. In DNA form, the CDR3 reads TGTGCCACTGTGCCCGGGACAGGGAATACCGGGGAGCTGTTTTTT.

This rearrangement joins TRBV6-1 to TRBJ1-2, with D uncertain. The CDR3 totals 15 residues. Trimming left V 1 base short and J 3 bases short, with 12 bases between. The germline V gene has CDR1 MNHNS and CDR2 SASEGT. CDR3 DNA sequence: TGTGCCAGCAGTGAAGAGGGAGTTCGGCACTATGGCTACACCTTC. It specifies CASSEEGVRHYGYTF.

The chain links TRBV7-9 to TRBJ2-3; D is perhaps TRBD2 (5 bases). V dropped 3 bases and J dropped 2 bases, with 9 bases sitting between them. Germline V gives CDR1 SEHNR, CDR2 FQNEAQ (reference sequence). The CDR3 runs to 14 residues. This CDR3 is CASSLDGDTDTQYF. The CDR3 bases are TGTGCCAGCAGCTTGGACGGGGACACAGATACGCAGTATTTT.

The chain is built from TRBV7-9 and TRBJ2-1; TRBD2 matches 7 bases. In germline, CDR1 is SEHNR, CDR2 FQNEAQ (reference sequence). The CDR3 runs to 13 residues. Losses at the gene ends were 5 bases for V and 7 bases for J; bases not matched to a gene: 5. Here the CDR3 reads CASSTLAKNEQFF. In DNA form, the CDR3 reads TGTGCCAGCAGCACACTAGCGAAGAATGAGCAGTTCTTC.

CDR3 nucleotides: TGTGCCAGCAGCTCGAAGCCCGTGGCGACAGATACGCAGTATTTT. Protein product: CASSSKPVATDTQYF. This chain uses TRBV7-8 with TRBJ2-3; no clear D. CDR1 and CDR2 (germline): SGHVS, FQNEAQ. V lost 4 bases, J lost 3 bases, and 14 bases lay in between. The CDR3 covers 15 residues.

The V call is TRBV7-9, the J call TRBJ2-5; D possibly corresponds to TRBD1 (6 bases). The V and J ends lost 4 bases and 5 bases respectively, with 17 bases between them. CDR1 SEHNR and CDR2 FQNEAQ come from the germline V gene (reference sequence). The CDR3 covers 15 residues. CDR3 in DNA: TGTGCCAGCAGCTCATACGGGTCAGGGGCCGAGACCCAGTACTTC. Protein product: CASSSYGSGAETQYF.

The V and J genes are TRBV18 and TRBJ2-1; D perhaps matches TRBD2 (5 bases). This CDR3 comprises 13 residues. V lost 1 base and J lost 7, with 8 bases in between. CDR1 KGHSH and CDR2 LQKENI come from the germline V gene. CDR3 region: CASSPQAENEQFF. The CDR3 nucleotides are TGTGCCAGCTCACCACAAGCGGAGAATGAGCAGTTCTTC. Complete variable domain (other parts from reference TRBV18 and TRBJ2-1): NAGVMQNPRHLVRRRGQEARLRCSPMKGHSHVYWYRQLPEEGLKFMVYLQKENIIDESGMPKERFSAEFPKEGPSILRIQQVVRGDSAAYFCASSPQAENEQFFGPGTRLTVL.

The CDR3 reads CASSGQGVVSGAFF. The CDR3 DNA sequence: TGTGCCAGCAGTGGACAGGGGGTTGTTAGTGGAGCTTTCTTT. The rearrangement uses TRBV2 and TRBJ1-1; 9 bases are shared with TRBD1. Germline V CDR1 and CDR2: SNHLY, FYNNEI. V dropped 4 bases and J dropped 10; count of bases not matched to a gene: 10. The CDR3 loop spans 14 amino acids.

The CDR3 is CAISGQGAPYNEQFF. CDR3 nucleotides: TGTGCCATCAGTGGACAGGGGGCACCCTACAATGAGCAGTTCTTC. This sequence joins TRBV10-3 and TRBJ2-1, with TRBD1 matching over 10 bases. CDR3 length: 15 residues. The ends lost 4 bases at V and 2 bases at J; junction bases unmatched: 2. Germline V gene sequence: CDR1 ENHRY, CDR2 SYGVKD.

V is TRBV7-2 and J is TRBJ1-4, with 7 bases aligning to TRBD1. The junction had 8 bases not matched to a gene; V was cut back by 3 bases and J by 4 bases. The germline gives CDR1 SGHTA, CDR2 FQGNSA. This CDR3 has 16 amino acids. This CDR3 is CASSLGPGQINEKLFF. CDR3 nucleotide sequence: TGTGCCAGCAGCTTGGGGCCGGGACAGATTAATGAAAAACTGTTTTTT.

V and J are TRBV5-1 and TRBJ2-6; tentatively, D is TRBD2 (5 bases). The CDR3 runs 14 residues. CDR1 is SGHRS, CDR2 YFSETQ, per germline. Trimming pared 6 bases from V and 1 base from J, leaving 8 bases between. The CDR3 sequence is CASTAGSGANVLTF. The CDR3 bases are TGCGCCAGCACGGCGGGTTCTGGGGCCAACGTCCTGACTTTC.

J is TRBJ1-3 and V is TRBV5-5; 7 bases are shared with TRBD1. V lost 4 bases to trimming and J lost 3 bases; unmatched junction nucleotides: 10. The CDR3 has 16 residues. Germline loops: CDR1 SGHKS, CDR2 YYEKEE (reference sequence). The CDR3 here is CASSALSGTVGNTIYF. The CDR3 nucleotides are TGTGCCAGCAGCGCGTTATCCGGGACAGTTGGAAACACCATATATTTT.

This clone occurred once. Here the CDR3 reads CASSLTQGYEQYF. Here the CDR3 DNA reads TGTGCCAGCAGCTTAACACAGGGCTACGAGCAGTACTTC. The rearrangement uses TRBV13 and TRBJ2-7, with D possibly being TRBD1 (6 bases). Per the germline V gene, CDR1 is PRHDT and CDR2 is FYEKMQ (reference sequence). The CDR3 sequence is 13 residues long. V shed 2 bases and J shed 3 bases, with 8 bases lying between them.

The chain carries TRBV5-1 and TRBJ2-3; the D is unclear. V was pared by 0 bases and J by 6 bases, with 8 bases between. The CDR3 loop spans 13 amino acids. Germline CDR1 is SGHRS and CDR2 is YFSETQ. The CDR3 is CASSLAKVDTQYF. The CDR3 DNA reads as TGCGCCAGCAGCTTGGCCAAAGTGGATACGCAGTATTTT.

The rearrangement links TRBV7-8 to TRBJ2-5; D perhaps matches TRBD1 (5 bases). The germline V gene has CDR1 SGHVS and CDR2 FQNEAQ. Trimming cost V 1 base and J 3 bases, with 12 bases left between them. This CDR3 region has 15 residues. The CDR3 loop is CASSLVGPGKETQYF. In DNA, the CDR3 is TGTGCCAGCAGCTTAGTGGGGCCAGGAAAAGAGACCCAGTACTTC. Drawing the rest from reference TRBV7-8 and TRBJ2-5, the complete variable domain is GAGVSQSPRYKVAKRGQDVALRCDPISGHVSLFWYQQALGQGPEFLTYFQNEAQLDKSGLPSDRFFAERPEGSVSTLKIQRTQQEDSAVYLCASSLVGPGKETQYFGPGTRLLVL.